Listed here are 20 T cell receptor beta chains from one sample, sequenced in a study of PD-1 blockade in classical Hodgkin lymphoma. The assay was immunoSEQ multiplex PCR, and TCRdb's table has in-frame clones only and misses some. This sample carries around 42,000 clones, over 55% of them seen once, and the ten largest clones take 3%. All trial patients relapsed after autologous stem cell transplantation. Specimen: peripheral blood mononuclear cells (PBMCs), collected at baseline. These receptors came from a human donor with classical Hodgkin lymphoma.

In its sample, this clone was seen a few times. The chain couples TRBV6-5 to TRBJ2-1; D is undetermined. Germline CDR1 reads MNHEY; CDR2 reads SVGAGI. CDR3 length: 13 amino acids. With 6 bases removed from V and 7 bases from J, the gap between germline ends came to 13 bases. DNA of the CDR3: TGTGCCAGCAGGCACGGCCTAGGTAATGAGCAGTTCTTC. It encodes CASRHGLGNEQFF.

The J gene is TRBJ2-2, the V gene TRBV7-9, with D unresolved. Germline V gene sequence: CDR1 SEHNR, CDR2 FQNEAQ (reference sequence). This CDR3 region has 12 residues. V lost 8 bases to trimming and J lost 0 bases, with 4 bases between them. CDR3 DNA: TGTGCCAGCGGGGCGAACACCGGGGAGCTGTTTTTT. Translating it yields CASGANTGELFF.

By frequency in the sample, this clone is medium-sized. The J gene is TRBJ1-5, the V gene TRBV7-6, with D tentatively TRBD1 (5 bases). V lost 5 bases to trimming and J lost 6 bases, with 11 bases between them. The CDR3 is 13 amino acids. Germline values: CDR1 SGHVS, CDR2 FNYEAQ. CDR3 sequence reads: CASSDGGGQPQHF. The CDR3 region has the DNA TGTGCCAGCAGCGACGGGGGGGGTCAGCCCCAGCATTTT.

This rearrangement joins TRBV4-2 to TRBJ2-1; 9 nucleotides line up with TRBD2. The V gene's germline CDR1 is LGHNA and CDR2 YNFKEQ. With V trimmed by 8 bases and J by 5 bases, 7 bases remained unmatched. The CDR3 totals 14 residues. Here the CDR3 reads CASGRASGNNEQFF. The CDR3, as DNA: TGTGCCAGCGGACGGGCTAGCGGGAACAATGAGCAGTTCTTC.

J is TRBJ2-1 and V is TRBV28; D gene ambiguous. V lost 6 bases, J lost 9 bases, and 12 bases lay in between. The CDR3 has 12 residues. The V gene's germline CDR1 is MDHEN and CDR2 SYDVKM. This chain's CDR3 is CASSLQVSEQFF. The CDR3 DNA reads as TGTGCCAGCAGCCTTCAAGTATCTGAGCAGTTCTTC.

This chain connects TRBV30 to TRBJ2-3; weak D call: TRBD2 (6 bases). Trimming removed 0 bases from V and 6 bases from J, with 13 bases in between. CDR1 GTSNPN and CDR2 SVGIG come from the germline V gene (reference sequence). There are 14 residues in the CDR3. Here the CDR3 DNA reads TGTGCCTGGAGTGTAGTCGGCGGGACCGATACGCAGTATTTT. Amino acid sequence: CAWSVVGGTDTQYF.

V and J are TRBV4-1 and TRBJ2-5; a weak D match, TRBD1 (6 bases). The tail of the sequence fits TRBJ2-7 better, so the J call may be wrong. The CDR3 runs 15 residues. Germline V CDR1 and CDR2: MGHRA, YSYEKL. CDR3 in amino acids: CASSQDRGQNYEQYF. The CDR3 coding sequence is TGCGCCAGCAGCCAAGATAGGGGACAAAACTACGAGCAGTACTTC.

The rearrangement links TRBV19 to TRBJ2-7; TRBD2 is a possible D gene (5 bases). The CDR3 has 14 residues. Germline lookup yields CDR1 LNHDA and CDR2 SQIVND (reference sequence). The germline V and J ends were trimmed by 7 bases and 0 bases, with 13 bases remaining between them. The CDR3 coding sequence is TGTGCCAGTACGTCGAGGGAAGGCTCCTACGAGCAGTACTTC. It codes for CASTSREGSYEQYF.

The V and J genes are TRBV6-6 and TRBJ2-7; D gene uncertain. This CDR3 region has 13 residues. V lost 7 bases to trimming and J lost 0 bases, with 10 bases between them. Looked up from germline, CDR1 is MNHNY and CDR2 is SVGAGI (reference sequence). CDR3 bases: TGTGCCAGCACCACGCCGAACTCCTACGAGCAGTACTTC. It translates to CASTTPNSYEQYF.

This clone was seen a handful of times. The V gene is TRBV9, the J gene TRBJ2-7; D ambiguous. Germline values: CDR1 SGDLS, CDR2 YYNGEE. The CDR3 has 11 amino acids. V was cut by 4 bases and J by 7 bases, with 9 bases left in between. The CDR3 DNA reads as TGTGCCAGCAGCCCTGCGCGGGAGCAGTACTTC. Translating gives CASSPAREQYF.

The chain uses TRBV7-2 and TRBJ2-5; the D gene is possibly TRBD2 (6 bases). The J call is in doubt because the DNA end fits TRBJ2-7 better. The CDR3 consists of 14 residues. Germline CDR1 and CDR2: SGHTA and FQGNSA. CDR3 sequence reads: CASSLVAGKDEQYF. The CDR3 coding sequence is TGTGCCAGCAGCTTAGTTGCGGGAAAAGACGAGCAGTACTTC.

CDR3 in amino acids: CASSQNPQGGRETQYF. DNA for the CDR3: TGTGCCAGCAGCCAAAACCCCCAGGGGGGGCGAGAGACCCAGTACTTC. This sequence joins TRBV4-2 and TRBJ2-5; D might be TRBD1 or TRBD2, each matching 7 bases. Germline V gives CDR1 LGHNA, CDR2 YNFKEQ. V dropped 2 bases and J dropped 4 bases, with 17 bases sitting between them. This CDR3 contains 16 residues.

The chain has TRBV19 and TRBJ2-2, with D hard to call. The CDR3 covers 15 residues. Germline CDR1 and CDR2: LNHDA and SQIVND (reference sequence). Deletions cut 2 bases from V and 0 bases from J, with 7 bases between. Here the CDR3 reads CASSILLANTGELFF. The CDR3 DNA sequence: TGTGCCAGTAGTATATTGTTAGCGAACACCGGGGAGCTGTTTTTT.

CDR3 sequence: CASSFRTEAFF. CDR3 DNA sequence: TGTGCCAGCAGTTTCCGCACTGAAGCTTTCTTT. The chain employs TRBV6-5 and TRBJ1-1; D is uncertain. V was trimmed by 4 bases and J by 4 bases, leaving 4 bases between them. Germline lookup yields CDR1 MNHEY and CDR2 SVGAGI. The CDR3 covers 11 residues.

The V gene is TRBV6-6, the J gene TRBJ2-7; TRBD1 is a possible D gene (5 bases). Germline V gene sequence: CDR1 MNHNY, CDR2 SVGAGI (reference sequence). The ends were cut back, 6 bases at V and 0 bases at J, with 12 bases in the middle. CDR3 size: 14 residues. Here the CDR3 reads CASRTVSTSYEQYF. In DNA, the CDR3 is TGTGCCAGCAGGACAGTCAGTACCTCCTACGAGCAGTACTTC.

The chain recombines TRBV30 with TRBJ2-7, with D possibly being TRBD2 (5 bases). In germline, CDR1 is GTSNPN, CDR2 SVGIG (reference sequence). V was trimmed by 1 base and J by 3 bases, leaving 22 bases between them. There are 17 residues in the CDR3. The CDR3 DNA sequence: TGTGCCTGGAGTGCCCGGGCCCTACTAGGGCCGGGCTACGAGCAGTACTTC. Encoded protein: CAWSARALLGPGYEQYF.

The chain couples TRBV7-2 to TRBJ1-6, with TRBD1 matching 8 bases. Germline CDR1 SGHTA, CDR2 FQGNSA. The CDR3 covers 16 residues. V dropped 0 bases and J dropped 5; count of bases not matched to a gene: 3. The CDR3 is CASSLARTGNNSPLHF. The CDR3 nucleotides are TGTGCCAGCAGCTTAGCCCGGACAGGGAATAATTCACCCCTCCACTTT.

V gene TRBV30 combines with J gene TRBJ1-1, with a possible D match to TRBD1 (5 bases). The V end lost 0 bases, the J end lost 7 bases, and 9 bases lay between the germline ends. Germline CDR1 is GTSNPN and CDR2 is SVGIG (reference sequence). The CDR3 sequence is 12 residues long. DNA for the CDR3: TGTGCCTGGAGTGTCGGGACGGATGAAGCTTTCTTT. This encodes CAWSVGTDEAFF.

J is TRBJ1-3 and V is TRBV30; the D is unclear. V gave up 2 bases and J gave up 0 bases, with 14 bases separating them. CDR1 GTSNPN and CDR2 SVGIG come from the germline V gene (reference sequence). CDR3 length equals 16 residues. The CDR3 is CAWSISSPNSGNTIYF. The DNA for the CDR3 is TGTGCCTGGAGTATTTCGTCACCCAACTCTGGAAACACCATATATTTT.

V and J are TRBV28 and TRBJ2-7; weak D call: TRBD1 (6 bases). V was trimmed by 1 base and J by 0 bases, leaving 13 bases between them. CDR3 length: 16 amino acids. Germline-derived CDR1 and CDR2 are MDHEN and SYDVKM. The CDR3 here is CASSLLTGSPSYEQYF. The CDR3 DNA sequence: TGTGCCAGCAGTTTATTGACAGGATCCCCCTCCTACGAGCAGTACTTC.